Reported below is one T cell receptor beta chain. The antigen is undetermined. A read error may produce the germline difference seen at one junction end. The CDR3 consists of 17 residues. CDR1 is LNHNV, CDR2 YYDKDF, per germline (reference sequence). This record belongs to a study of read filtering for tumor transcriptome and immune sequencing. About the research overall: After DNase treatment, RNA was made into whole-transcriptome libraries. Study findings and constraints: RNA-seq captured clonotypes less deeply and reliably than IR-seq. About 81.9% of IR-seq clonotypes had one read, totaling about 3.5% of reads; RNA-seq: 74.6% and 44.6%.

From roughly 400 ng of RNA, a library with molecular barcoded alpha/delta and beta/gamma adaptors was made. TCRdb passed the reads through MiXCR, listing each CDR3 protein once. Among approximately 20,000 distinct CDR3 sequences listed, more than 20% were seen once. Every patient had bone marrow sampled while the disease was active. The specimen was a population of CD138-negative cells sorted from bone marrow. The receptor was derived from a donor at least 40 years old with multiple myeloma. This sequence joins TRBV15 and TRBJ2-3; the D gene could be TRBD1 or TRBD2 (6 bases each). The CDR3 nucleotides read TGTGCCACCCGCAGAGTACGGGGTAGGGGGGGCACAGATACGCAGTATTTT. Translation: CATRRVRGRGGTDTQYF.